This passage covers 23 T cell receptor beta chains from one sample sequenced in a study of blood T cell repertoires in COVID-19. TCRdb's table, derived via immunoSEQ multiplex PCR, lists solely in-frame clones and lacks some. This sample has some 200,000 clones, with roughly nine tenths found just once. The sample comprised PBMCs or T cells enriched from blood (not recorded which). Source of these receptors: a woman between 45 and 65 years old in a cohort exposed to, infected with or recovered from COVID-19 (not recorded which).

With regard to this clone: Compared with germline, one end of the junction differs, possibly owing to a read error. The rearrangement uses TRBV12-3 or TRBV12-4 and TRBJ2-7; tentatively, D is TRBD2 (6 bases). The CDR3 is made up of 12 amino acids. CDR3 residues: CASSLMGGWYNF. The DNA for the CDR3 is TGTGCCAGCAGTTTAATGGGGGGTTGGTATAACTTC.

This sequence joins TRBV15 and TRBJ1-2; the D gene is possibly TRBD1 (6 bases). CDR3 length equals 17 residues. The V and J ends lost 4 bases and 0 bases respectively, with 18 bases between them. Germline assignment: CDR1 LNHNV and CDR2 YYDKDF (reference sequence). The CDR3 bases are TGTGCCACCAGCACCATCAACCAGGGGCTAGCTAACTATGGCTACACCTTC. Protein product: CATSTINQGLANYGYTF.

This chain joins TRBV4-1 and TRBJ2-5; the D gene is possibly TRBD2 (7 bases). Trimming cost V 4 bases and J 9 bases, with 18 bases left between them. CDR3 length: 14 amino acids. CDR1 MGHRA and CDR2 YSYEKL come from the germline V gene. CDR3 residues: CASSLRGGEAAQYF. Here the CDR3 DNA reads TGCGCCAGCAGCCTGAGGGGGGGCGAGGCGGCCCAGTACTTC.

CDR3 DNA: TGCGCCAGCAGCCACCAGGGTACCGATGAGCAGTTCTTC. As protein: CASSHQGTDEQFF. This chain links TRBV4-1 with TRBJ2-1, with D tentatively TRBD1 (5 bases). The CDR3 length is 13 residues. The V end lost 3 bases, the J end lost 8 bases, and 11 bases lay between the germline ends. Germline CDR1 and CDR2: MGHRA and YSYEKL.

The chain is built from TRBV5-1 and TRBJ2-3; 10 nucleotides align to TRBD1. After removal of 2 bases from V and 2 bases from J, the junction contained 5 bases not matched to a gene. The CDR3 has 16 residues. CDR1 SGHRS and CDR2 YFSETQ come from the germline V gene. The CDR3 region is CASSLTGTGDTDTQYF. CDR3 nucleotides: TGCGCCAGCAGCTTAACCGGGACAGGGGACACAGATACGCAGTATTTT.

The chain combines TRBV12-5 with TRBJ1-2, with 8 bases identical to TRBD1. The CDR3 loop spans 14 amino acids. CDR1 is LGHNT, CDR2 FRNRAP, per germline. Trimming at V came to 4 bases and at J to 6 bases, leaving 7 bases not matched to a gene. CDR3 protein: CASGWETGADGYTF. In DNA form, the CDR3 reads TGTGCTAGTGGTTGGGAGACAGGGGCAGATGGCTACACCTTC.

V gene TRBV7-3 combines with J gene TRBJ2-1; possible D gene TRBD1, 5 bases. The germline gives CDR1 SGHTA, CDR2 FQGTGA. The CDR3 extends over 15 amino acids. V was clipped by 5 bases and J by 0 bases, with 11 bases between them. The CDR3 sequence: CASSLSDSSYNEQFF. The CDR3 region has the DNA TGTGCCAGCAGCCTCAGTGACAGCTCCTACAATGAGCAGTTCTTC.

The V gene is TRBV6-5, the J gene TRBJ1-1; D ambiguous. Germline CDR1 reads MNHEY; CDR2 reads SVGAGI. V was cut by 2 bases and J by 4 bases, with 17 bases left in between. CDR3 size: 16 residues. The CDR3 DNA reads TGTGCCAGCAGTTACCCAAGGGCGGGCGTTGGCACTGAAGCTTTCTTT. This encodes CASSYPRAGVGTEAFF.

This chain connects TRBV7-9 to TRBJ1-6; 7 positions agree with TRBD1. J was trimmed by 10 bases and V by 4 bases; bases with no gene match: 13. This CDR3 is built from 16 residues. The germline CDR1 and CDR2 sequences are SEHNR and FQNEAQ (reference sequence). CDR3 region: CASSSHPGQLWSPLHF. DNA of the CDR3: TGTGCCAGCAGCTCACACCCGGGACAGCTATGGTCACCCCTCCACTTT.

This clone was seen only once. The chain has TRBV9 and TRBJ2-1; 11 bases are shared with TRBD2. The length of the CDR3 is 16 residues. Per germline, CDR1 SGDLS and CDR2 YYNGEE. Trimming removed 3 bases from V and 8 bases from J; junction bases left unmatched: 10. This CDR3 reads CASSATGTSGRDEQFF. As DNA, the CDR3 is TGTGCCAGCAGCGCGACCGGGACTAGCGGTAGGGATGAGCAGTTCTTC.

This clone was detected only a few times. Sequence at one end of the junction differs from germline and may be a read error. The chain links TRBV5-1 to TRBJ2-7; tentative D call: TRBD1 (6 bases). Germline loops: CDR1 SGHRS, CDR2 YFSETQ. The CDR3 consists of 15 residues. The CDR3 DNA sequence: TGCGCCAGCAGCCCACAGGGTAGCAGGAACCCAAAGAGATTCTTC. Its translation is CASSPQGSRNPKRFF.

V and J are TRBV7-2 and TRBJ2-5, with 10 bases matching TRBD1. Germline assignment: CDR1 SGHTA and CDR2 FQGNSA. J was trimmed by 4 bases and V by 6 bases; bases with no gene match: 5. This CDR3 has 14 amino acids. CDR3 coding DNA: TGTGCCAGCAGTCGGGACAGGGGAAGAGAGACCCAGTACTTC. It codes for CASSRDRGRETQYF.

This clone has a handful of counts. CDR3 nucleotides: TGTGCCAGCAGCCGCGGACAGCCCCCGGGCCTTCAGCCCCAGCATTTT. It translates to CASSRGQPPGLQPQHF. V usage is TRBV3-1 (or the pseudogene TRBV3-2) and J usage is TRBJ1-5; D perhaps matches TRBD1 (6 bases). V was pared by 4 bases and J by 6 bases, with 19 bases between. This CDR3 is built from 16 residues. The germline V gene has CDR1 LGHDT and CDR2 YNNKEL (reference sequence).

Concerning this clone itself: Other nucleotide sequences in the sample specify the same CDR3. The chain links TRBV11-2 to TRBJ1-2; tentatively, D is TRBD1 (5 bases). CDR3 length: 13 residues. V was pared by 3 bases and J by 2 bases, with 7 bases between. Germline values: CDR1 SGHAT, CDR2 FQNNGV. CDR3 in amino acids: CASSLGHNYGYTF. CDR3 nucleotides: TGTGCCAGCAGCTTGGGGCACAACTATGGCTACACCTTC.

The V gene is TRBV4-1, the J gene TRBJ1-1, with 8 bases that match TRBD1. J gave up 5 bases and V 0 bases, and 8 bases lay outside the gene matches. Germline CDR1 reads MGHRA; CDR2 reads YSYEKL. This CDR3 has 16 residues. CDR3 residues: CASSQDQGQGVTEAFF. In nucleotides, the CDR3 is TGCGCCAGCAGCCAAGACCAAGGACAGGGAGTAACTGAAGCTTTCTTT.

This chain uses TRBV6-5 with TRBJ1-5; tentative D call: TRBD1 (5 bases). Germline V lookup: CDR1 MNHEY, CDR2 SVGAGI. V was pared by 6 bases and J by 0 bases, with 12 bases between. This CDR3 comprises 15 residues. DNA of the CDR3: TGTGCCAGCAGCGGCAGGACAAATAGCAATCAGCCCCAGCATTTT. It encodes CASSGRTNSNQPQHF.

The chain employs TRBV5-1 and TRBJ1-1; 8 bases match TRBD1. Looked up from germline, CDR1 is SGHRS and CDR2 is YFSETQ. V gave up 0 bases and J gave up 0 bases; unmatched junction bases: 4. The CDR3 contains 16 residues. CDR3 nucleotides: TGCGCCAGCAGCTTGGGCAGGGGGCTTATGAACACTGAAGCTTTCTTT. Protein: CASSLGRGLMNTEAFF.

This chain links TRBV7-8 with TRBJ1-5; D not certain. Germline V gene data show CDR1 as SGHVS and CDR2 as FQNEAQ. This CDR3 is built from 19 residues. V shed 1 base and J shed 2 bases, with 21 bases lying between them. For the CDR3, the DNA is TGTGCCAGCAGCTTAGTCCGGGGTCCCTATAGTATTGGCAATCAGCCCCAGCATTTT. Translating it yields CASSLVRGPYSIGNQPQHF.

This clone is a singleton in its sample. The CDR3 loop is CASSLGGADTDTQYF. The DNA of the CDR3 is TGTGCCAGCAGCTTAGGCGGGGCAGACACAGATACGCAGTATTTT. This chain uses TRBV11-3 with TRBJ2-3, with a possible D match to TRBD2 (6 bases). The CDR3 has 15 amino acids. The germline gives CDR1 SGHNT, CDR2 YENEEA. With 1 base removed from V and 2 bases from J, the gap between germline ends came to 10 bases.

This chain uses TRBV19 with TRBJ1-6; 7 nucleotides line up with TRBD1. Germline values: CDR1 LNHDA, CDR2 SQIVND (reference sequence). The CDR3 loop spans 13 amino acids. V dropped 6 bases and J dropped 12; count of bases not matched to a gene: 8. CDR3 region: CASSGTAQRPLHF. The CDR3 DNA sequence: TGTGCCAGTAGCGGGACAGCCCAAAGACCCCTCCACTTT.

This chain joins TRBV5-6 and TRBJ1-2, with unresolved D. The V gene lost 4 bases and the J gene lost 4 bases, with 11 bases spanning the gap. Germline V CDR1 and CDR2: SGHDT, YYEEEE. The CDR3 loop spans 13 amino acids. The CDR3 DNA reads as TGTGCCAGCAGCCCCGAGCGGCTCTATGGCTACACCTTC. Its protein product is CASSPERLYGYTF.

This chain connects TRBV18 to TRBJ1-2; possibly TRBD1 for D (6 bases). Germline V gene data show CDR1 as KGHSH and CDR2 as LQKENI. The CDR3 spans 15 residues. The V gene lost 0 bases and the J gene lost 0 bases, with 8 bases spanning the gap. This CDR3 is CASSPPSGANYGYTF. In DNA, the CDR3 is TGTGCCAGCTCACCACCTTCAGGGGCTAACTATGGCTACACCTTC.

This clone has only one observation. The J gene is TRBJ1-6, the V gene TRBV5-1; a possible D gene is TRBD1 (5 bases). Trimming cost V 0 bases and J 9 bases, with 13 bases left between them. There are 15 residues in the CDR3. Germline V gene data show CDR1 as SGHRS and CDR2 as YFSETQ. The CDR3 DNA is TGCGCCAGCAGCTTGGACGTTCAGGGCAGTTCACCCCTCCACTTT. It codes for CASSLDVQGSSPLHF.